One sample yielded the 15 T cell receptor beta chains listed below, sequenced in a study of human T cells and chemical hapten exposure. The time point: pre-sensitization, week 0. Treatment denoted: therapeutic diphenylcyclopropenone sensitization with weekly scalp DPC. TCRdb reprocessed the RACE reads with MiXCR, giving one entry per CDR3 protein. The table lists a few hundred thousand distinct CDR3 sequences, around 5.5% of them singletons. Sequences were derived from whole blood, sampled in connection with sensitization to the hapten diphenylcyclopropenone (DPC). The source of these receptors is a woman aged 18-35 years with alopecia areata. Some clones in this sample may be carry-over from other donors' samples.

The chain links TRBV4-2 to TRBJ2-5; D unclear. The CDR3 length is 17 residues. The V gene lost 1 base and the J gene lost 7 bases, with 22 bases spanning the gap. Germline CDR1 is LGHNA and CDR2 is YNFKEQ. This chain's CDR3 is CASSQGVPATKEGTQYF. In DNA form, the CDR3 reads TGTGCCAGCAGCCAAGGGGTTCCGGCCACGAAAGAAGGGACCCAGTACTTC.

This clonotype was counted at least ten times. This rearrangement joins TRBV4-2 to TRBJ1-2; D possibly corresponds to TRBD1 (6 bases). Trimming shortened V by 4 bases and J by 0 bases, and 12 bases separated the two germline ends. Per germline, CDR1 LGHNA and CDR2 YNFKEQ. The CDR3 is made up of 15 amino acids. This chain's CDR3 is CASSLWTDPNYGYTF. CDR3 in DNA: TGTGCCAGCAGCCTGTGGACAGATCCTAACTATGGCTACACCTTC.

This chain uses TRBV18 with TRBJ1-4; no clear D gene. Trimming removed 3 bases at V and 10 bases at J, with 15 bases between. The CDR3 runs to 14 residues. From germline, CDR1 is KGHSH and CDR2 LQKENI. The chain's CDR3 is CASSPGHPFRKLFF. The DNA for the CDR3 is TGTGCCAGCTCACCGGGCCACCCGTTCAGAAAACTGTTTTTT.

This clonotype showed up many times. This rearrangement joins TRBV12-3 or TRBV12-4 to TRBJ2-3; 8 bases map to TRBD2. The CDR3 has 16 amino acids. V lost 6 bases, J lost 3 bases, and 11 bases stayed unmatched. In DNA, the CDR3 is TGTGCCAGCAGCCCGCGGGGGGCCGTCGGGACAGATACGCAGTATTTT. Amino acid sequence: CASSPRGAVGTDTQYF.

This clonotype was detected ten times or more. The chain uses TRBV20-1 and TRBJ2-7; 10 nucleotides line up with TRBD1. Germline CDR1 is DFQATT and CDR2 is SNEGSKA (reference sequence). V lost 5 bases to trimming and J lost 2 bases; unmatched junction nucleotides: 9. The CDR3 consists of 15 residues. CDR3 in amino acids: CSAPLTGTGAYEQYF. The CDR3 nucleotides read TGCAGTGCTCCCCTCACCGGGACAGGGGCCTACGAGCAGTACTTC.

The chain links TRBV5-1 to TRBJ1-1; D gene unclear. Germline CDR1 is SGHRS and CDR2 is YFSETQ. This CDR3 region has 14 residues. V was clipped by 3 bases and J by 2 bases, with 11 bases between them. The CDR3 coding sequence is TGCGCCAGCAGCTCCCAGGTTTCAAACACTGAAGCTTTCTTT. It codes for CASSSQVSNTEAFF.

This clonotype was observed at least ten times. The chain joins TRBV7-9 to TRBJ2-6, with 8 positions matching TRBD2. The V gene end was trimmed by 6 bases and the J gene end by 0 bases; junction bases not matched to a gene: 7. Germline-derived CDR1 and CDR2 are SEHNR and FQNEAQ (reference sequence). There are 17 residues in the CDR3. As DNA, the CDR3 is TGTGCCAGCAGGAGAGCGGGGGTTACCTCTGGGGCCAACGTCCTGACTTTC. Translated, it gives CASRRAGVTSGANVLTF.

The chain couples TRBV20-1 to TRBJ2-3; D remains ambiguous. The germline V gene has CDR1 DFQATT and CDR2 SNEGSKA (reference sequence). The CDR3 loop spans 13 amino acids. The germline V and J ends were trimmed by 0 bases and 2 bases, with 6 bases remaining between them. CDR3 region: CSAREGFTDTQYF. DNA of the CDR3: TGCAGTGCTAGAGAGGGCTTCACAGATACGCAGTATTTT.

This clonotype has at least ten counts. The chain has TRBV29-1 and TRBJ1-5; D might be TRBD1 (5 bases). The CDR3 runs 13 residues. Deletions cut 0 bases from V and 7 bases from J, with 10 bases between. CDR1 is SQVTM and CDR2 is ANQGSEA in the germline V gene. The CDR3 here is CSVEEGGGQPQHF. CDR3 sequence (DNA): TGCAGCGTTGAAGAGGGCGGGGGACAGCCCCAGCATTTT.

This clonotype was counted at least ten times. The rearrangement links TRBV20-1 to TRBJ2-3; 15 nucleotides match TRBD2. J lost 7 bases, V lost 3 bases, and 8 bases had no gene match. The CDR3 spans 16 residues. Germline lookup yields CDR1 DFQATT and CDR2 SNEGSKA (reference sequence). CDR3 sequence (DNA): TGCAGTGCTAGGGACTGGACTAGCGGGGGGGCGCATACGCAGTATTTT. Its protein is CSARDWTSGGAHTQYF.

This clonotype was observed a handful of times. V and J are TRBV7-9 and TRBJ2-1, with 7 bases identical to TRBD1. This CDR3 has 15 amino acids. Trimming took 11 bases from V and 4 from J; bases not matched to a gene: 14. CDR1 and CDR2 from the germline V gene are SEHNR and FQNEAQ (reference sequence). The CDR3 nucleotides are TGTGCCCTGCGAACAGGCGACAGGGAGTACAATGAGCAGTTCTTC. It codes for CALRTGDREYNEQFF.

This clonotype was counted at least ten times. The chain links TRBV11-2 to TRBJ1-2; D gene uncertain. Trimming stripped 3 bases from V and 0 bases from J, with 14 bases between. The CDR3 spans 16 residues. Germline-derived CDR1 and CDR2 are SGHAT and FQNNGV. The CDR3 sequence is CASSLTGATPNYGYTF. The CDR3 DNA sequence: TGTGCCAGCAGCTTGACGGGAGCCACTCCTAACTATGGCTACACCTTC.

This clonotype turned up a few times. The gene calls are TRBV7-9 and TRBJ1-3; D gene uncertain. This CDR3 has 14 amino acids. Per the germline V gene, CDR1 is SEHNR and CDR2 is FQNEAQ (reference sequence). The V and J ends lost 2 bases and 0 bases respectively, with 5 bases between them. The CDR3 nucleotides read TGTGCCAGCAGCTTATCGTTCTCTGGAAACACCATATATTTT. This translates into CASSLSFSGNTIYF.

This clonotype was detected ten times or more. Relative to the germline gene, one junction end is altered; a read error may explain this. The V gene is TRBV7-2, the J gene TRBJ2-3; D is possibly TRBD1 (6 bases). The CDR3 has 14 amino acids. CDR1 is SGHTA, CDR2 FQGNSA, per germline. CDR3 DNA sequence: TGCGCCAGCAGCCCCAGACAGGGCACAGATACGCAGTATTTT. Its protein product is CASSPRQGTDTQYF.

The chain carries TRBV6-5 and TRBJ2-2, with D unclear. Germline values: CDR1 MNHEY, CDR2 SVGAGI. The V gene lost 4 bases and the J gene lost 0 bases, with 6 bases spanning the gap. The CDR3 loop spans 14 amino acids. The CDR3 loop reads CASSSGSNTGELFF. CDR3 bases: TGTGCCAGCAGTTCAGGATCGAACACCGGGGAGCTGTTTTTT.